These 21 T cell receptor beta chains share one sample of origin, sequenced in a study of T-cell reconstitution after alpha-beta-depleted transplantation in children. Unique molecular identifiers were incorporated when the TCRbeta library was constructed. Each CDR3 protein gets one entry after TCRdb re-called the PCR reads with MiXCR. This table has roughly 200,000 distinct CDR3 sequences, roughly 10% appearing once. Material: PBMCs from the stem cell graft donor, obtained from the stem cell graft. The receptors originated from a human donor who donated a stem cell graft to a child with acute lymphoblastic leukemia.

The chain's CDR3 is CASSAGTGVYQETQYF. The CDR3 DNA follows: TGTGCCAGTAGCGCCGGGACAGGGGTTTATCAAGAGACCCAGTACTTC. The chain combines TRBV19 with TRBJ2-5; 10 nucleotides align to TRBD1. Germline V gives CDR1 LNHDA, CDR2 SQIVND (reference sequence). J gave up 2 bases and V 6 bases, and 9 bases lay outside the gene matches. The CDR3 has 16 amino acids.

This clonotype was seen at least ten times. The genes are TRBV13 and TRBJ1-1; weak D call: TRBD1 (6 bases). Looked up from germline, CDR1 is PRHDT and CDR2 is FYEKMQ (reference sequence). This CDR3 spans 13 amino acids. V shed 3 bases and J shed 7 bases, with 12 bases lying between them. The CDR3 spells CASSFYLDSEAFF. The CDR3 bases are TGTGCCAGCAGCTTTTACCTGGACAGTGAAGCTTTCTTT.

This sequence joins TRBV5-6 and TRBJ1-4; 9 bases line up with TRBD1. CDR3 size: 16 residues. Looked up from germline, CDR1 is SGHDT and CDR2 is YYEEEE. V was clipped by 4 bases and J by 8 bases; unmatched bases: 12. CDR3 loop: CASSLLSGTGPEKLFF. The CDR3 DNA sequence: TGTGCCAGCAGCCTCCTATCCGGGACAGGGCCGGAAAAACTGTTTTTT.

This clonotype was seen many times. The V gene is TRBV20-1, the J gene TRBJ2-7; 7 bases fit TRBD1. The V gene's germline CDR1 is DFQATT and CDR2 SNEGSKA (reference sequence). The CDR3 is 18 residues long. Trimming cost V 0 bases and J 3 bases; bases outside gene matches: 17. The CDR3 is CSARDQWGNRGKIYEQYF. For the CDR3, the DNA is TGCAGTGCTAGAGATCAGTGGGGTAACAGGGGAAAAATCTACGAGCAGTACTTC.

This clonotype was observed many times. V usage is TRBV10-2 and J usage is TRBJ2-7; 9 nucleotides agree with TRBD2. The germline gives CDR1 WSHSY, CDR2 SAAADI. The CDR3 has 13 amino acids. With V trimmed by 10 bases and J by 0 bases, 4 bases remained unmatched. Written as DNA, the CDR3 is TGCGCCACCCTAGCGGGGAGCTCCTACGAGCAGTACTTC. Protein: CATLAGSSYEQYF.

Only a few counts were recorded for this clonotype. The chain links TRBV3-1 to TRBJ2-3, with D uncertain. Per germline, CDR1 LGHDT and CDR2 YNNKEL (reference sequence). This CDR3 has 15 residues. V was clipped by 1 base and J by 4 bases, with 12 bases between them. In DNA, the CDR3 is TGTGCCAGCAGCCAAGTTAGGGTAACGTCAGATACGCAGTATTTT. Its protein is CASSQVRVTSDTQYF.

A word on this clonotype: No conserved phenylalanine or tryptophan ends this CDR3, so it is likely a read error. CDR3: CASSSSGGRQPQHY. The CDR3 nucleotides read TGTGCCAGCAGCTCTAGTGGGGGGAGACAGCCCCAGCATTAT. V gene TRBV7-9 combines with J gene TRBJ1-5, with D possibly TRBD1 on 5 matching bases. This CDR3 spans 14 amino acids. The germline V and J ends were trimmed by 4 bases and 7 bases, with 14 bases remaining between them. Germline-derived CDR1 and CDR2 are SEHNR and FQNEAQ (reference sequence).

This chain uses TRBV7-9 with TRBJ2-7, with D perhaps matching TRBD2 (5 bases). The V gene's germline CDR1 is SEHNR and CDR2 FQNEAQ (reference sequence). The length of the CDR3 is 13 residues. V lost 5 bases and J lost 3, with 11 bases in between. The CDR3 is CASSPGWGYEQYF. The CDR3 DNA reads as TGTGCCAGCAGCCCGGGGTGGGGCTACGAGCAGTACTTC.

The sample holds a few counts of this clonotype. The V call is TRBV3-1, the J call TRBJ2-5, with D tentatively TRBD2 (5 bases). Germline V CDR1 and CDR2: LGHDT, YNNKEL (reference sequence). The CDR3 covers 17 residues. V was trimmed by 4 bases and J by 2 bases, leaving 20 bases between them. In nucleotides, the CDR3 is TGTGCCAGCAGCCCTTCGGGCGGGCCCCTTACGCAAGAGACCCAGTACTTC. This translates into CASSPSGGPLTQETQYF.

In its sample, this clonotype was seen a few times. The chain is built from TRBV5-1 and TRBJ2-2, with TRBD1 as a possible D gene (6 bases). Trimming removed 2 bases from V and 3 bases from J, with 8 bases in between. This CDR3 is built from 14 residues. The germline gives CDR1 SGHRS, CDR2 YFSETQ. DNA for the CDR3: TGCGCCAGCAGCTTCAACAGGGACACCGGGGAGCTGTTTTTT. Its translation is CASSFNRDTGELFF.

This clonotype occurred a few times. CDR3 in DNA: TGCGCCAGCAGCCAGGGCCCTAGCGGGAACCAAGAGACCCAGTACTTC. Translation gives CASSQGPSGNQETQYF. The rearrangement uses TRBV4-3 and TRBJ2-5; 9 nucleotides align to TRBD2. The CDR3 covers 16 residues. Germline V gives CDR1 LGHNA, CDR2 YSLEER. V lost 3 bases to trimming and J lost 0 bases; unmatched junction nucleotides: 5.

Many counts were recorded for this clonotype. The rearrangement uses TRBV29-1 and TRBJ1-4; D call uncertain. Trimming removed 5 bases from V and 3 bases from J, with 13 bases in between. Germline V gene data show CDR1 as SQVTM and CDR2 as ANQGSEA. This CDR3 comprises 14 residues. This CDR3 reads CSVSRDGANEKLFF. CDR3 in DNA: TGCAGCGTTAGCAGAGATGGAGCTAATGAAAAACTGTTTTTT.

The chain couples TRBV7-8 to TRBJ2-1; D call uncertain. Germline V gene sequence: CDR1 SGHVS, CDR2 FQNEAQ. V was pared by 5 bases and J by 10 bases, with 15 bases between. This CDR3 region has 13 residues. CDR3 protein: CASSPRPEWEQFF. CDR3 DNA sequence: TGTGCCAGCAGCCCCCGACCGGAATGGGAGCAGTTCTTC.

The chain employs TRBV6-1 and TRBJ1-5; 7 bases line up with TRBD1. Per germline, CDR1 MNHNS and CDR2 SASEGT. V shed 6 bases and J 6 bases; nucleotides not matched to a gene: 11. This CDR3 spans 15 amino acids. CDR3 region: CASSLGQSGGQPQHF. CDR3 bases: TGTGCCAGCAGCCTGGGACAGTCGGGGGGTCAGCCCCAGCATTTT.

This rearrangement joins TRBV15 to TRBJ2-7, with 9 bases lining up with TRBD1. This CDR3 region has 15 residues. Germline-derived CDR1 and CDR2 are LNHNV and YYDKDF (reference sequence). The trim removed 3 bases at V and 6 bases at J, leaving 9 bases unmatched. In DNA form, the CDR3 reads TGTGCCACCAGCAGGACCGGGACAGGGTCGATCGAGCAGTACTTC. It is translated as CATSRTGTGSIEQYF.

The chain has TRBV10-3 and TRBJ1-1, with 12 bases that match TRBD1. This CDR3 comprises 13 residues. Germline V gene lookup returns CDR1 ENHRY and CDR2 SYGVKD. V dropped 6 bases and J dropped 7; count of bases not matched to a gene: 3. The CDR3 sequence is CAIRRDRGREAFF. As DNA, the CDR3 is TGTGCCATCAGGAGGGACAGGGGGCGTGAAGCTTTCTTT.

This clonotype was seen many times. The CDR3 sequence: CASSDPTPQERVGYTF. In DNA, the CDR3 is TGCGCCAGCAGTGACCCGACCCCACAGGAGAGAGTAGGCTACACCTTC. The genes are TRBV10-2 and TRBJ1-2; the D gene is possibly TRBD1 (5 bases). V was cut by 3 bases and J by 8 bases, with 22 bases left in between. The length of the CDR3 is 16 residues. The germline V gene encodes CDR1 WSHSY and CDR2 SAAADI.

This clonotype was recorded many times. This chain links TRBV21-1 with TRBJ2-5. TRBV21-1 constitutes a pseudogene. The CDR3 extends over 12 amino acids. CDR3 sequence: CASEKGQETQYF. In nucleotides, the CDR3 is TGTGCCAGCGAAAAGGGGCAGGAGACCCAGTACTTC.

J is TRBJ2-2 and V is TRBV21-1; the table calls TRBD2, which could not be checked here. TRBV21-1 is deemed a pseudogene. The CDR3 spans 16 residues. The CDR3 reads CASKRRAGQNTGELFF. As DNA, the CDR3 is TGTGCCAGCAAGAGGAGGGCAGGCCAGAACACCGGGGAGCTGTTTTTT.

Ten or more counts support this clonotype. This chain connects TRBV29-1 to TRBJ1-1; 8 positions match TRBD1. This CDR3 has 13 residues. Germline-derived CDR1 and CDR2 are SQVTM and ANQGSEA. J lost 1 base, V lost 5 bases, and 3 bases had no gene match. CDR3 nucleotides: TGCAGCGTTCTAGGACAGGGGAACACTGAAGCTTTCTTT. This gives the protein CSVLGQGNTEAFF.

This clonotype was found a few times. The chain joins TRBV9 to TRBJ2-3; TRBD2 aligns across 11 bases. The CDR3 is 16 amino acids. Germline CDR1 and CDR2: SGDLS and YYNGEE. V lost 3 bases to trimming and J lost 3 bases; unmatched junction nucleotides: 6. CDR3 in DNA: TGTGCCAGCAGCGCGCAAATAGCGGGGGGGACAGATACGCAGTATTTT. The encoded protein is CASSAQIAGGTDTQYF.